Below, 15 T cell receptor beta chains from the same sample are listed, as sequenced in a study of T-cell memory formation after mild COVID-19. TCRdb analysed the 5' RACE reads with MiXCR anew, one entry per CDR3 protein. Here the sample spans approximately 150,000 distinct CDR3 sequences, over 6% being singletons. Sequenced input: PBMCs or a T cell subset sorted from them (not recorded which). The receptors derive from an adult woman who had mild COVID-19 (a few samples of this study predate the infection). Cell type and time point are not known.

This clonotype was seen at least ten times. The J gene is TRBJ2-3, the V gene TRBV6-5; no clear D. Germline lookup yields CDR1 MNHEY and CDR2 SVGAGI. The germline V and J ends were trimmed by 8 bases and 2 bases, with 14 bases remaining between them. CDR3 size: 14 residues. CDR3 protein: CASALRRHTDTQYF. DNA of the CDR3: TGTGCCAGCGCCCTCAGGCGTCACACAGATACGCAGTATTTT.

This clonotype was seen repeatedly, ten times or more. The genes are TRBV29-1 and TRBJ1-2; D may be TRBD1 (6 bases). The CDR3 has 12 amino acids. V was cut by 6 bases and J by 4 bases, with 12 bases left in between. The germline gives CDR1 SQVTM, CDR2 ANQGSEA. CDR3 region: CSVWTESYGYTF. The CDR3 nucleotides are TGCAGCGTCTGGACAGAAAGCTATGGCTACACCTTC.

This clonotype has more than one count but fewer than ten. The chain joins TRBV2 to TRBJ2-1, with D possibly matching TRBD2 (6 bases). Trimming stripped 6 bases from V and 14 bases from J, with 17 bases between. This CDR3 contains 12 residues. The V gene's germline CDR1 is SNHLY and CDR2 FYNNEI. The CDR3 sequence is CASRTGTPKEFF. DNA of the CDR3: TGTGCCAGCAGGACCGGGACTCCTAAGGAGTTCTTC.

The table lists this clonotype with a few counts. This chain joins TRBV24-1 and TRBJ2-1; possible D gene TRBD2, 5 bases. Trimming left V 5 bases short and J 4 bases short, with 8 bases between. The germline V gene has CDR1 KGHDR and CDR2 SFDVKD. The CDR3 loop spans 13 amino acids. CDR3 in DNA: TGTGCCACCAGTGCGGGGAGTTACAATGAGCAGTTCTTC. Its translation is CATSAGSYNEQFF.

The chain uses TRBV24-1 and TRBJ1-1, with D uncertain. Trimming took off 8 bases at V and 2 bases at J, with 11 bases between the two ends. This CDR3 is 13 amino acids long. The germline gives CDR1 KGHDR, CDR2 SFDVKD. The DNA for the CDR3 is TGTGCCACCACAGGCCCAGGAAACACTGAAGCTTTCTTT. Translating gives CATTGPGNTEAFF.

The chain uses TRBV2 and TRBJ1-2; a possible D gene is TRBD1 (6 bases). Germline-derived CDR1 and CDR2 are SNHLY and FYNNEI. With 6 bases removed from V and 5 bases from J, the gap between germline ends came to 10 bases. The CDR3 is 12 residues long. The CDR3 reads CASRGQEYGYTF. CDR3 nucleotides: TGTGCCAGCAGGGGACAAGAGTATGGCTACACCTTC. Drawing the rest from reference TRBV2 and TRBJ1-2, the complete variable domain is EPEVTQTPSHQVTQMGQEVILRCVPISNHLYFYWYRQILGQKVEFLVSFYNNEISEKSEIFDDQFSVERPDGSNFTLKIRSTKLEDSAMYFCASRGQEYGYTFGSGTRLTVV.

This sequence joins TRBV4-3 and TRBJ2-3; D not resolved. The germline gives CDR1 LGHNA, CDR2 YSLEER. V shed 0 bases and J shed 4 bases, with 5 bases lying between them. The CDR3 runs 13 residues. The CDR3 protein is CASSQDKPDTQYF. The CDR3 bases are TGCGCCAGCAGCCAAGATAAACCAGATACGCAGTATTTT.

This clonotype came up many times. The V gene is TRBV5-1, the J gene TRBJ2-3, with D perhaps matching TRBD2 (6 bases). This CDR3 has 15 amino acids. Between the trimmed V and J ends, which lost 4 bases and 0 bases, there was a span of 12 bases. Per germline, CDR1 SGHRS and CDR2 YFSETQ. CDR3 residues: CASSTGLPSTDTQYF. The CDR3 bases are TGCGCCAGCAGCACCGGACTACCCAGCACAGATACGCAGTATTTT.

This clonotype was found many times. The genes are TRBV5-1 and TRBJ2-7; 7 nucleotides align to TRBD1. Germline CDR1 SGHRS, CDR2 YFSETQ. J gave up 5 bases and V 4 bases, and 9 bases lay outside the gene matches. This CDR3 spans 14 amino acids. The CDR3 nucleotides read TGCGCCAGCAGCCCAGGGGGTACCGCCCACGAGCAGTACTTC. Translating gives CASSPGGTAHEQYF. Full variable domain (outside the CDR3, taken from reference TRBV5-1 and TRBJ2-7): KAGVTQTPRYLIKTRGQQVTLSCSPISGHRSVSWYQQTPGQGLQFLFEYFSETQRNKGNFPGRFSGRQFSNSRSEMNVSTLELGDSALYLCASSPGGTAHEQYFGPGTRLTVT.

There are many counts of this clonotype. V usage is TRBV6-5 and J usage is TRBJ2-3, with D uncertain. Trimming cost V 1 base and J 0 bases, with 14 bases left between them. Germline lookup yields CDR1 MNHEY and CDR2 SVGAGI. There are 17 residues in the CDR3. The CDR3 sequence: CASSYFPRSPSTDTQYF. The DNA for the CDR3 is TGTGCCAGCAGTTACTTTCCGAGAAGTCCTAGCACAGATACGCAGTATTTT.

Many counts were recorded for this clonotype. The chain is built from TRBV4-2 and TRBJ1-2; TRBD1 is a possible D gene (6 bases). Germline CDR1 and CDR2: LGHNA and YNFKEQ. Deletions cut 0 bases from V and 5 bases from J, with 10 bases between. This CDR3 has 14 amino acids. The CDR3 DNA is TGTGCCAGCAGCCAAGATCGGGACACGTATGGCTACACCTTC. Its translation is CASSQDRDTYGYTF.

A few counts support this clonotype. The rearrangement uses TRBV3-1 and TRBJ2-1, with 8 bases identical to TRBD2. The CDR3 loop spans 16 amino acids. Germline assignment: CDR1 LGHDT and CDR2 YNNKEL (reference sequence). The V and J ends lost 5 bases and 0 bases, in that order; junction bases with no gene match: 6. As DNA, the CDR3 is TGTGCCAGCAGCACATTAGCGGGGAGCTCCTACAATGAGCAGTTCTTC. Its protein product is CASSTLAGSSYNEQFF.

This clonotype was counted between two and nine times. The chain uses TRBV6-1 and TRBJ2-7; 11 nucleotides match TRBD2. The CDR3 loop spans 14 amino acids. Losses at the gene ends were 8 bases for V and 0 bases for J; bases not matched to a gene: 3. Per germline, CDR1 MNHNS and CDR2 SASEGT. CDR3 bases: TGTGCCAGCGTCACTAGCGGGAGCTCCTACGAGCAGTACTTC. Translation gives CASVTSGSSYEQYF.

The chain combines TRBV30 with TRBJ1-1, with 7 bases aligning to TRBD1. V gave up 4 bases and J gave up 1 base; unmatched junction bases: 3. Germline CDR1 is GTSNPN and CDR2 is SVGIG (reference sequence). The CDR3 length is 13 residues. DNA for the CDR3: TGTGCCTGGAACAGACAGGGGAACACTGAAGCTTTCTTT. Protein product: CAWNRQGNTEAFF.

This clonotype has only a few counts. This sequence joins TRBV5-1 and TRBJ2-1; D possibly corresponds to TRBD1 (6 bases). The V and J ends lost 1 base and 11 bases respectively, with 16 bases between them. Per germline, CDR1 SGHRS and CDR2 YFSETQ. The CDR3 contains 14 residues. The CDR3 coding sequence is TGCGCCAGCAGCTTGCGGCAGGGGATGGATAAGCAGTTCTTC. Protein: CASSLRQGMDKQFF.